This entry lists 23 T cell receptor beta chains sequenced from one sample in a study of CD8+CD57+ T cells in acquired aplastic anemia (dated by TCRdb to the late 2010s). Patients chosen for sequencing had shown expansion of CD8+CD57+ cells by flow cytometry. TCRdb records Illumina HiSeq 2000 as the sequencer. Profiling of TCR beta VDJ combinations and CDR3 sequences used genomic DNA as the template. Using fastp trimming at Q25 and MiXCR clonotype assembly, TCRdb reanalyzed the public sequencing data and kept in-frame beta chains. All rows with the same CDR3 protein become a single entry with the most common DNA and genes. This sample lists around 180,000 distinct CDR3 sequences; 48% were detected once. Of the sample, about 1.8% is held by the ten largest clones. The sequencing sample was made of sorted CD4+, CD8+, or CD8+CD57+ T cells (not recorded which) from PBMCs. The source of these receptors is a human donor with aplastic anemia.

This clonotype has ten or more counts. V usage is TRBV3-1 and J usage is TRBJ2-1; D is undetermined. CDR1 and CDR2 from the germline V gene are LGHDT and YNNKEL (reference sequence). Trimming took 4 bases from V and 6 from J, leaving 4 bases between them. The CDR3 runs 11 residues. In nucleotides, the CDR3 is TGTGCCAGCAGCCGGGCCAATGAGCAGTTCTTC. Translated: CASSRANEQFF.

This clonotype was observed a few times. This CDR3 is CASSPRGAQSNQPQHF. The CDR3 bases are TGTGCCAGCAGCCCCCGCGGGGCTCAGAGCAATCAGCCCCAGCATTTT. The gene calls are TRBV5-5 and TRBJ1-5; D possibly corresponds to TRBD1 (5 bases). V lost 4 bases to trimming and J lost 1 base, with 15 bases between them. Germline values: CDR1 SGHKS, CDR2 YYEKEE (reference sequence). The CDR3 has 16 amino acids.

The V and J genes are TRBV29-1 and TRBJ2-7; tentatively, D is TRBD1 (6 bases). This CDR3 has 13 amino acids. Trimming cost V 5 bases and J 3 bases, with 14 bases left between them. In germline, CDR1 is SQVTM, CDR2 ANQGSEA. In DNA, the CDR3 is TGCAGCGTTACCGGGATAGGGGGCTACGAGCAGTACTTC. Translation: CSVTGIGGYEQYF.

This clonotype was seen only a few times. This chain uses TRBV3-1 with TRBJ2-7, with D tentatively TRBD1 (5 bases). From germline, CDR1 is LGHDT and CDR2 YNNKEL (reference sequence). Trimming left V 3 bases short and J 6 bases short, with 21 bases between. The CDR3 runs to 16 residues. The CDR3 nucleotides read TGTGCCAGCAGCCATATTTTTGGACATAGAGCCTCCGAGCAGTACTTC. Translating it yields CASSHIFGHRASEQYF.

This chain links TRBV19 with TRBJ1-2; no clear D gene. Trimming removed 6 bases at V and 4 bases at J, with 9 bases between. Germline assignment: CDR1 LNHDA and CDR2 SQIVND (reference sequence). This CDR3 is built from 12 residues. The chain's CDR3 is CASRGLGYGYTF. The DNA of the CDR3 is TGTGCCAGTAGGGGTTTAGGCTATGGCTACACCTTC.

This clonotype is a singleton in its sample. The rearrangement links TRBV2 to TRBJ2-1; TRBD2 matches 10 bases. CDR1 is SNHLY, CDR2 FYNNEI, per germline. V lost 9 bases and J lost 12; bases outside the gene matches: 14. The CDR3 has 14 residues. The CDR3 bases are TGTGCCAGACAGAAACTAGCGGGGCCTGGTGGGCAGTTCTTC. Protein sequence: CARQKLAGPGGQFF.

This clonotype was recorded once. The V and J genes are TRBV14 and TRBJ2-1, with D maybe TRBD1 (6 bases). CDR3 length: 15 residues. Germline lookup yields CDR1 SGHDN and CDR2 FVKESK. Between the trimmed V and J ends, which lost 1 base and 3 bases, there was a span of 10 bases. This chain's CDR3 is CASSQAPGHYNEQFF. CDR3 bases: TGTGCCAGCAGCCAAGCACCGGGACACTACAATGAGCAGTTCTTC.

The chain links TRBV27 to TRBJ2-7, with TRBD1 identical over 7 bases. CDR3 length equals 14 residues. V was clipped by 8 bases and J by 2 bases; unmatched bases: 9. Germline CDR1 is MNHEY and CDR2 is SMNVEV (reference sequence). The CDR3 sequence: CASGRQGVTYEQYF. CDR3 DNA sequence: TGTGCCAGCGGTCGCCAGGGGGTGACCTACGAGCAGTACTTC.

This clonotype has at least ten counts. The rearrangement joins TRBV20-1 to TRBJ1-5, with a possible D match to TRBD1 (5 bases). This CDR3 comprises 13 residues. In germline, CDR1 is DFQATT, CDR2 SNEGSKA (reference sequence). The V gene lost 6 bases and the J gene lost 3 bases, with 12 bases spanning the gap. CDR3 protein: CSAAPGYNQPQHF. CDR3 nucleotide sequence: TGCAGTGCCGCGCCAGGGTACAATCAGCCCCAGCATTTT.

This clonotype was recorded at least ten times. The V gene is TRBV3-1, the J gene TRBJ2-5; 7 bases agree with TRBD1. After removal of 1 base from V and 5 bases from J, the junction contained 7 bases not matched to a gene. Germline lookup yields CDR1 LGHDT and CDR2 YNNKEL (reference sequence). The CDR3 length is 15 residues. CDR3 coding DNA: TGTGCCAGCAGCCAAGGAACAGGGGTGAGGGAGACCCAGTACTTC. This codes for CASSQGTGVRETQYF.

The chain joins TRBV10-3 to TRBJ2-3; possibly TRBD1 for D (6 bases). V lost 10 bases and J 3 bases, leaving 26 bases between the germline ends. The CDR3 runs 17 residues. Germline V gives CDR1 ENHRY, CDR2 SYGVKD. DNA of the CDR3: TGTGCCAGCAGCTCGCTAACCGGGACAATCAAAACAGATACGCAGTATTTT. It encodes CASSSLTGTIKTDTQYF.

This clonotype was seen at least ten times. The chain links TRBV12-3 or TRBV12-4 to TRBJ1-5; D remains unclear. This CDR3 has 10 residues. Trimming took 11 bases from V and 5 from J, leaving 7 bases between them. The CDR3 bases are TGTGCCTGCGGGGATCAGCCCCAGCATTTT. This codes for CACGDQPQHF.

This clonotype showed up just a few times. The chain uses TRBV29-1 and TRBJ2-3, with 9 bases fitting TRBD1. V gave up 7 bases and J gave up 2 bases; unmatched junction bases: 4. CDR3 length: 13 amino acids. From germline, CDR1 is SQVTM and CDR2 ANQGSEA. In DNA, the CDR3 is TGCAGCGCAACAGGGGGCCTCACAGATACGCAGTATTTT. Translation gives CSATGGLTDTQYF.

In the case of this clonotype: At one of its ends the junction is not consistent with the germline gene, which may arise from a read error. DNA of the CDR3: TGTGCGATGACTAGCGGGGGGCAATACGTGCAGTACTTC. Protein: CAMTSGGQYVQYF. The chain joins TRBV5-4 to TRBJ2-7; 13 bases agree with TRBD2. Germline V gene lookup returns CDR1 SGHNT and CDR2 YYREEE (reference sequence). This CDR3 has 13 residues. Using reference TRBV5-4 and TRBJ2-7 for the parts outside the CDR3, the full variable domain is ETGVTQSPTHLIKTRGQQVTLRCSSQSGHNTVSWYQQALGQGPQFIFQYYREEENGRGNFPPRFSGLQFPNYSSELNVNALELDDSALYLCAMTSGGQYVQYFGPGTRLTVT.

This clonotype came up many times. The chain couples TRBV19 to TRBJ2-5; TRBD1 matches at 10 bases. V trimming: 3 bases; J trimming: 5 bases; junction bases outside the gene matches: 3. CDR3 length equals 14 residues. Germline loops: CDR1 LNHDA, CDR2 SQIVND (reference sequence). The CDR3 region has the DNA TGTGCCAGTAGTATGGGACAGGGGTTGGAGACCCAGTACTTC. Translation: CASSMGQGLETQYF.

The chain carries TRBV29-1 and TRBJ1-1; perhaps TRBD1 as D (5 bases). V dropped 6 bases and J dropped 6 bases, with 14 bases sitting between them. The germline gives CDR1 SQVTM, CDR2 ANQGSEA. There are 12 residues in the CDR3. The CDR3 sequence is CSVPGIFSEAFF. CDR3 nucleotides: TGCAGCGTGCCAGGGATTTTCTCTGAAGCTTTCTTT.

This sequence joins TRBV20-1 and TRBJ1-2; no reliable D call. The CDR3 runs 13 residues. CDR1 and CDR2 (germline): DFQATT, SNEGSKA (reference sequence). Trimming left V 3 bases short and J 2 bases short, with 10 bases between. CDR3 coding DNA: TGCAGTGCTAGCCCGCTCGGGAACTATGGCTACACCTTC. Translation gives CSASPLGNYGYTF.

This clonotype came up a few times. The V gene is TRBV7-9, the J gene TRBJ1-1; D is unclear. Per germline, CDR1 SEHNR and CDR2 FQNEAQ (reference sequence). CDR3 length: 13 residues. Trimming removed 7 bases from V and 1 base from J, with 10 bases in between. As DNA, the CDR3 is TGTGCCAGCACTACAACCCGGAACACTGAAGCTTTCTTT. This translates into CASTTTRNTEAFF.

The gene calls are TRBV7-2 and TRBJ2-5, with 7 bases matching TRBD2. This CDR3 comprises 14 residues. CDR1 and CDR2 from the germline V gene are SGHTA and FQGNSA. V dropped 5 bases and J dropped 4; count of bases not matched to a gene: 7. The CDR3 region has the DNA TGTGCCAGCAGCCCTACTGGCGGGAGAGAGACCCAGTACTTC. Translating it yields CASSPTGGRETQYF. The full variable domain, in which reference TRBV7-2 and TRBJ2-5 provide the parts outside the CDR3, is GAGVSQSPSNKVTEKGKDVELRCDPISGHTALYWYRQSLGQGLEFLIYFQGNSAPDKSGLPSDRFSAERTGGSVSTLTIQRTQQEDSAVYLCASSPTGGRETQYFGPGTRLLVL.

This clonotype was recorded at least ten times. V and J are TRBV5-1 and TRBJ2-2; D may be TRBD2 (5 bases). Trimming pared 2 bases from V and 4 bases from J, leaving 12 bases between. This CDR3 is 15 amino acids long. Germline loops: CDR1 SGHRS, CDR2 YFSETQ. The CDR3 nucleotides read TGCGCCAGCAGCTTAAGTTTGGGGAGCACCGGGGAGCTGTTTTTT. It codes for CASSLSLGSTGELFF. Supplemented by reference TRBV5-1 and TRBJ2-2, the full variable domain reads KAGVTQTPRYLIKTRGQQVTLSCSPISGHRSVSWYQQTPGQGLQFLFEYFSETQRNKGNFPGRFSGRQFSNSRSEMNVSTLELGDSALYLCASSLSLGSTGELFFGEGSRLTVL.

The gene calls are TRBV25-1 and TRBJ1-2; D remains ambiguous. The germline V gene encodes CDR1 MGHDK and CDR2 SYGVNS. The ends were cut back, 2 bases at V and 7 bases at J, with 11 bases in the middle. The CDR3 length is 13 residues. As DNA, the CDR3 is TGTGCCAGCAGTGAAGGAGGGCTAACTGGCTACACCTTC. Protein: CASSEGGLTGYTF.

The genes are TRBV20-1 and TRBJ2-5, with unresolved D. The germline gives CDR1 DFQATT, CDR2 SNEGSKA (reference sequence). Deletions cut 0 bases from V and 4 bases from J, with 15 bases between. This CDR3 contains 15 residues. In DNA, the CDR3 is TGCAGTGCTAGAGATCCTCTTCGGGTCCTAGAGACCCAGTACTTC. Residues: CSARDPLRVLETQYF.

As DNA, the CDR3 is TGTGCCAGCAGGTCAGCGAACACTGAAGCTTTCTTT. Translated, it gives CASRSANTEAFF. The chain uses TRBV25-1 and TRBJ1-1; D unclear. V dropped 6 bases and J dropped 1 base, with 6 bases sitting between them. The germline CDR1 and CDR2 sequences are MGHDK and SYGVNS. The CDR3 covers 12 residues.